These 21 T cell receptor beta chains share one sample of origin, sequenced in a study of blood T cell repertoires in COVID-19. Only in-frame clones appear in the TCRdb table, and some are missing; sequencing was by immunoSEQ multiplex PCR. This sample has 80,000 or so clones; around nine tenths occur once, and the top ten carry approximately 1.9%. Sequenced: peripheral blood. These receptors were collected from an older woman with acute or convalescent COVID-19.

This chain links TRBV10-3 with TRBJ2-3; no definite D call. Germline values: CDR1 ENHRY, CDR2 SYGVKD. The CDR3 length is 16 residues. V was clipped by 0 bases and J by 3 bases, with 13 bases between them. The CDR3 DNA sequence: TGTGCCATCAGTGAGTCTCTTAGCATGTCAACAGATACGCAGTATTTT. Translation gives CAISESLSMSTDTQYF.

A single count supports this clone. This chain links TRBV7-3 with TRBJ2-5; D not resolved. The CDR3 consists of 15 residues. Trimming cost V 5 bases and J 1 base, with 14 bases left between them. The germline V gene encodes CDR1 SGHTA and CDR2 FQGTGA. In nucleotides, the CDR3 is TGTGCCAGCAGCCCCCGGGTGGCAACCCAAGAGACCCAGTACTTC. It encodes CASSPRVATQETQYF.

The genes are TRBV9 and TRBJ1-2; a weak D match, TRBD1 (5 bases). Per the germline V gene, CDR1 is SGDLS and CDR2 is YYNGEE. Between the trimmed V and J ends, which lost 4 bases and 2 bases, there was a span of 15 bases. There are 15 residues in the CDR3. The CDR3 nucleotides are TGTGCCAGCAGCCCTACTCGGGGGTCCAACTATGGCTACACCTTC. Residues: CASSPTRGSNYGYTF.

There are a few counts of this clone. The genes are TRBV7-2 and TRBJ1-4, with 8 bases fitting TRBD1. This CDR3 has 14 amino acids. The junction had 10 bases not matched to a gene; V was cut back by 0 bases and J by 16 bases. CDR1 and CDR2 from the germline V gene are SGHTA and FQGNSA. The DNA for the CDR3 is TGTGCCAGCAGCTTAGCTATCGACAGGGGACCGGAGTTTTTT. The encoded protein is CASSLAIDRGPEFF.

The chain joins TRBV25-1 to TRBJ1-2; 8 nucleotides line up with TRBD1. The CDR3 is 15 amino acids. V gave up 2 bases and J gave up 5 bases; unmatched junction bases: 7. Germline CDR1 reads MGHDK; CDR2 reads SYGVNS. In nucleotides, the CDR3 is TGTGCCAGCAGTGAAACCCAGGGGGCCTGGTATGGCTACACCTTC. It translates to CASSETQGAWYGYTF.

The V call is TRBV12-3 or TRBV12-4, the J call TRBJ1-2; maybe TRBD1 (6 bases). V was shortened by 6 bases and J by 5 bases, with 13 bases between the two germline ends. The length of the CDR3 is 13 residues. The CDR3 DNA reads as TGTGCCAGCAGACCGGGACAACTATATGGCTACACCTTC. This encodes CASRPGQLYGYTF.

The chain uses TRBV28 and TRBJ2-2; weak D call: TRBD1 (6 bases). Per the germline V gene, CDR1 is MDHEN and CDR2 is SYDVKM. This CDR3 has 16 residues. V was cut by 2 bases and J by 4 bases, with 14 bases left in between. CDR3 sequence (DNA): TGTGCCAGCAGTTTAGATTGGACAGTTAGCACCGGGGAGCTGTTTTTT. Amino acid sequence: CASSLDWTVSTGELFF.

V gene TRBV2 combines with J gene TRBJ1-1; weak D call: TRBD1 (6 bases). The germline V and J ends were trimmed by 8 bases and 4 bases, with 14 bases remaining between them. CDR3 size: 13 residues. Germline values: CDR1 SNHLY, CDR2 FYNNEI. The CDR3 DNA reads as TGTGCCAGCCTCACAGGGAGGGGCACTGAAGCTTTCTTT. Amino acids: CASLTGRGTEAFF. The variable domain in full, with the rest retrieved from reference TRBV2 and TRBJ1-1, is EPEVTQTPSHQVTQMGQEVILRCVPISNHLYFYWYRQILGQKVEFLVSFYNNEISEKSEIFDDQFSVERPDGSNFTLKIRSTKLEDSAMYFCASLTGRGTEAFFGQGTRLTVV.

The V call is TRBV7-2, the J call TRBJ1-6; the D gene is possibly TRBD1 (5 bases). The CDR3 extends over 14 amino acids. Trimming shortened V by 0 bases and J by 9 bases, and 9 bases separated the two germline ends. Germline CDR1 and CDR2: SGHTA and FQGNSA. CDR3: CASSLAPRVSPLHF. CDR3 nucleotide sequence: TGTGCCAGCAGCTTAGCACCCAGGGTTTCACCCCTCCACTTT. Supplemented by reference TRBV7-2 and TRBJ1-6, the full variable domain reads GAGVSQSPSNKVTEKGKDVELRCDPISGHTALYWYRQSLGQGLEFLIYFQGNSAPDKSGLPSDRFSAERTGGSVSTLTIQRTQQEDSAVYLCASSLAPRVSPLHFGNGTRLTVT.

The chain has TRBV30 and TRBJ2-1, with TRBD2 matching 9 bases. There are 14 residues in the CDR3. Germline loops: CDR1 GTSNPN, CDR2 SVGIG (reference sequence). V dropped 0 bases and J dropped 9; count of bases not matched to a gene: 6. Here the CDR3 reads CAWSVRGREGEQFF. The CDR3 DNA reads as TGTGCCTGGAGTGTAAGGGGGCGGGAGGGTGAGCAGTTCTTC.

The CDR3 is CASSQDLGAVAGGYTF. CDR3 coding DNA: TGTGCCAGCAGCCAAGATCTCGGCGCCGTTGCCGGGGGCTACACCTTC. This rearrangement joins TRBV4-2 to TRBJ1-2; D call uncertain. The V end lost 0 bases, the J end lost 8 bases, and 19 bases lay between the germline ends. The CDR3 totals 16 residues. The germline V gene has CDR1 LGHNA and CDR2 YNFKEQ.

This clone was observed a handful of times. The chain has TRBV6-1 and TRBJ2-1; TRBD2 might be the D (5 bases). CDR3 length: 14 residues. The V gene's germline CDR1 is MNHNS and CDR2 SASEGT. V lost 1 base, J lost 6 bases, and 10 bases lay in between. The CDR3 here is CASSEGTFFNEQFF. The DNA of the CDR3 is TGTGCCAGCAGTGAAGGGACTTTCTTCAATGAGCAGTTCTTC.

CDR3 loop: CASSFTGMEEKLFF. The CDR3, as DNA: TGTGCCAGCAGCTTCACCGGGATGGAGGAAAAACTGTTTTTT. The chain has TRBV5-6 and TRBJ1-4; D gene ambiguous. CDR3 size: 14 residues. The V gene's germline CDR1 is SGHDT and CDR2 YYEEEE. Trimming left V 2 bases short and J 8 bases short, with 13 bases between.

As DNA, the CDR3 is TGTGCCAGCAGACGTCTTAGCGGGTCAGAGGGCTACGAGCAGTACTTC. It yields the protein CASRRLSGSEGYEQYF. This chain links TRBV28 with TRBJ2-7, with TRBD2 matching over 7 bases. CDR3 length equals 16 residues. Germline V lookup: CDR1 MDHEN, CDR2 SYDVKM. V lost 6 bases, J lost 3 bases, and 14 bases stayed unmatched.

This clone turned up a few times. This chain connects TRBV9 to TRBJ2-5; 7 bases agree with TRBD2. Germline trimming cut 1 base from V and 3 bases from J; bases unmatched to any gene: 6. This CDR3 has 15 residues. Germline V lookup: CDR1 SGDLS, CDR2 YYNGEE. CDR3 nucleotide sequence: TGTGCCAGCAGCGTACAGGCGGGGGTAAAAGAGACCCAGTACTTC. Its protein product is CASSVQAGVKETQYF.

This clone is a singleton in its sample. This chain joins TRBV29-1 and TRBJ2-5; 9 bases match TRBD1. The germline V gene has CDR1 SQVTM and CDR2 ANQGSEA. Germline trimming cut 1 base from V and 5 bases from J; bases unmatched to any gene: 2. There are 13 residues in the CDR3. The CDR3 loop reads CSVEAGTGETQYF. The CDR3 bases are TGCAGCGTTGAAGCCGGGACAGGGGAGACCCAGTACTTC.

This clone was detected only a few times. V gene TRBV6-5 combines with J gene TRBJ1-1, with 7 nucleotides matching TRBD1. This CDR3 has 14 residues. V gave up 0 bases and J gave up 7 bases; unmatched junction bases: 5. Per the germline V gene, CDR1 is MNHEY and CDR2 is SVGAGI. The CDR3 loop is CASSYSLGGFEAFF. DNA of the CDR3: TGTGCCAGCAGTTACTCGTTAGGGGGCTTTGAAGCTTTCTTT.

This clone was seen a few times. CDR3 sequence (DNA): TGCGCCAGCAGCTACGACAGCAGCTACGAGCAGTACTTC. It specifies CASSYDSSYEQYF. J is TRBJ2-7 and V is TRBV5-1; D is perhaps TRBD1 (5 bases). The CDR3 extends over 13 amino acids. In germline, CDR1 is SGHRS, CDR2 YFSETQ. With 3 bases removed from V and 3 bases from J, the gap between germline ends came to 10 bases. Variable domain in full (rest from reference TRBV5-1 and TRBJ2-7): KAGVTQTPRYLIKTRGQQVTLSCSPISGHRSVSWYQQTPGQGLQFLFEYFSETQRNKGNFPGRFSGRQFSNSRSEMNVSTLELGDSALYLCASSYDSSYEQYFGPGTRLTVT.

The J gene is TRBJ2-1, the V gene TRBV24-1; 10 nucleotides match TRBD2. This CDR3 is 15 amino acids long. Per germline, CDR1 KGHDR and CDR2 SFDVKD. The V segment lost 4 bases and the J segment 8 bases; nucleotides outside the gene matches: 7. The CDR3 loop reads CATSDPTSGDDEQFF. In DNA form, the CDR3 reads TGTGCCACCAGTGACCCAACTAGCGGGGATGATGAGCAGTTCTTC.

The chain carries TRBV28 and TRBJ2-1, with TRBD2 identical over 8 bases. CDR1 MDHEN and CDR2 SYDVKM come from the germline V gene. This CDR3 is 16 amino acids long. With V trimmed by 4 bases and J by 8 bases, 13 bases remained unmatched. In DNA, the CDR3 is TGTGCCAGCAGTTCGGGGGGGGCACAGGGAGGTGATGAGCAGTTCTTC. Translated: CASSSGGAQGGDEQFF. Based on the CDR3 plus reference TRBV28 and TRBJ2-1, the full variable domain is DVKVTQSSRYLVKRTGEKVFLECVQDMDHENMFWYRQDPGLGLRLIYFSYDVKMKEKGDIPEGYSVSREKKERFSLILESASTNQTSMYLCASSSGGAQGGDEQFFGPGTRLTVL.

Here the CDR3 DNA reads TGCGCCAGCTCACGATCAGCGGGACAATGGGGCGATACGCAGTATTTT. This codes for CASSRSAGQWGDTQYF. The J gene is TRBJ2-3, the V gene TRBV5-1; possibly TRBD2 for D (7 bases). The CDR3 consists of 16 residues. Trimming pared 7 bases from V and 6 bases from J, leaving 24 bases between. CDR1 SGHRS and CDR2 YFSETQ come from the germline V gene.